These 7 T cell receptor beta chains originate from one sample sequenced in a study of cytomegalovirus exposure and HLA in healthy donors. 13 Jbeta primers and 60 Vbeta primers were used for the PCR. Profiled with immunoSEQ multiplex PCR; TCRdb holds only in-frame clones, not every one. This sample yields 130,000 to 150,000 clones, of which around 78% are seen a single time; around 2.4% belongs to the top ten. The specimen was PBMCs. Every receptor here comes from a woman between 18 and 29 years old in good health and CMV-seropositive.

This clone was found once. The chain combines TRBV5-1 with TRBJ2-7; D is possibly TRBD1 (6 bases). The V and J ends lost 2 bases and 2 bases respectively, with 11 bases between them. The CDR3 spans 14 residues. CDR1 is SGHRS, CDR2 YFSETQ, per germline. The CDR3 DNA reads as TGCGCCAGCAGCTTAGCACAGGGAACCTACGAGCAGTACTTC. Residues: CASSLAQGTYEQYF.

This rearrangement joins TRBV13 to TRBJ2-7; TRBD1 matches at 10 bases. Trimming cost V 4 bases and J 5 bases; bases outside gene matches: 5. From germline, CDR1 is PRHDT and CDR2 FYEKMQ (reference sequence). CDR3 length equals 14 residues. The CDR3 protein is CASSSGTGVHEQYF. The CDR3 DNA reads TGTGCCAGCAGCTCCGGGACAGGGGTCCACGAGCAGTACTTC.

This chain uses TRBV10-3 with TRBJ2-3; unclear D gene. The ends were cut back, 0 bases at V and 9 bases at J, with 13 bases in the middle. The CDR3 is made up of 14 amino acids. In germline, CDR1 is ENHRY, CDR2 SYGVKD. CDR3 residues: CAISESETLLTQYF. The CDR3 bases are TGTGCCATCAGTGAGTCGGAGACCCTCTTAACGCAGTATTTT.

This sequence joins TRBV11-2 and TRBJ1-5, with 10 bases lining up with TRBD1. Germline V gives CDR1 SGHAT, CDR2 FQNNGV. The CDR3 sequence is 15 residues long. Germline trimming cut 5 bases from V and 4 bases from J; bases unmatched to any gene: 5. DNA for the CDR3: TGTGCCAGCAGCCCTGGACAGGGGGGAAATCAGCCCCAGCATTTT. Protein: CASSPGQGGNQPQHF.

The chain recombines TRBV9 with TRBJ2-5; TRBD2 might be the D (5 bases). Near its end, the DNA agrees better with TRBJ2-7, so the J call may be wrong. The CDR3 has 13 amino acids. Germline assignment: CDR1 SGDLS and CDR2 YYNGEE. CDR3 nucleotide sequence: TGTGCCAGCAGCTTCGATTCGGGATACGAGCAGTACTTC. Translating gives CASSFDSGYEQYF.

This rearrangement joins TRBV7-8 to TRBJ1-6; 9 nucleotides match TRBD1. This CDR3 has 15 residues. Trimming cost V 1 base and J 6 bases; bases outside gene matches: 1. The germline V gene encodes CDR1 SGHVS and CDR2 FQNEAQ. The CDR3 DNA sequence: TGTGCCAGCAGCTTAGAGGACAGGGGTAATTCACCCCTCCACTTT. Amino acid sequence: CASSLEDRGNSPLHF.

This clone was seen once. The CDR3 spells CAAWSRRDNTEAFF. In nucleotides, the CDR3 is TGTGCCGCCTGGTCCAGGAGGGATAACACTGAAGCTTTCTTT. The V gene is TRBV19, the J gene TRBJ1-1; no clear D. Germline CDR1 is LNHDA and CDR2 is SQIVND (reference sequence). The V end lost 11 bases, the J end lost 2 bases, and 18 bases lay between the germline ends. The CDR3 totals 14 residues.